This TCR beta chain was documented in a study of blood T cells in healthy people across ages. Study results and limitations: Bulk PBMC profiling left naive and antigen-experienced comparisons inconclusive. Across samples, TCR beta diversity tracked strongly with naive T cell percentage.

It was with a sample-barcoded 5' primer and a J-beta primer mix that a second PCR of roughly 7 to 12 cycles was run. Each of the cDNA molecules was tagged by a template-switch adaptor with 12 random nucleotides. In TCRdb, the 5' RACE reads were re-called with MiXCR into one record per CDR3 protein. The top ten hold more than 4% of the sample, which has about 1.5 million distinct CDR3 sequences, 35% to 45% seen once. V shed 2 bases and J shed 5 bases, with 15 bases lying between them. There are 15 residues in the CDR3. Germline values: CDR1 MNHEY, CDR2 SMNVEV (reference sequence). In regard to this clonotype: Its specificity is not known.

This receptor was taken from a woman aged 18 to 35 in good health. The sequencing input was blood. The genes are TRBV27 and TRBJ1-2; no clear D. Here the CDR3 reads CASSLNSRGYYGYTF. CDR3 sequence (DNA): TGTGCCAGCAGTTTAAATTCGCGCGGATATTATGGCTACACCTTC.